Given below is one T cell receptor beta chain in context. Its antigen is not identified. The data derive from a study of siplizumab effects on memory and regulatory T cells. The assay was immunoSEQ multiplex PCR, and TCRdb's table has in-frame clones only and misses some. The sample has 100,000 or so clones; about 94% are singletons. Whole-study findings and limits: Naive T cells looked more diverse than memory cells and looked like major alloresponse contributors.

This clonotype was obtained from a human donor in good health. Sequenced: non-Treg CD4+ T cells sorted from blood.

This chain's CDR3 is CASKRVGGSGNTIYF. CDR3 nucleotides: TGTGCTTCAAAGCGGGTGGGTGGCTCTGGAAACACCATATATTTT. This chain connects TRBV6-5 to TRBJ1-3; D gene ambiguous. CDR1 and CDR2 from the germline V gene are MNHEY and SVGAGI. The CDR3 has 15 amino acids.